What follows are 15 T cell receptor beta chains derived from one specimen sequenced in a study of cytomegalovirus exposure and HLA in healthy donors. The PCR used 60 Vbeta and 13 Jbeta primers. Clones were sequenced by immunoSEQ multiplex PCR, and TCRdb holds only the in-frame ones, with some missing. The sample yields fewer than 150,000 clones, about 70% seen once. Sequenced material: PBMCs. Receptors originate from a man younger than 35 in good health and CMV-seronegative.

There are a few counts of this clone. The chain employs TRBV18 and TRBJ1-1; D not certain. V was shortened by 7 bases and J by 8 bases, with 17 bases between the two germline ends. The CDR3 has 13 residues. CDR1 is KGHSH, CDR2 LQKENI, per germline. DNA for the CDR3: TGTGCCAGCTTTTCGCGGGATCGGGTGGAAGCTTTCTTT. Translation: CASFSRDRVEAFF.

V is TRBV21-1 and J is TRBJ2-7; TRBD1 is the table's D call, not checked against the DNA. TRBV21-1 is designated a pseudogene. The length of the CDR3 is 18 residues. This CDR3 reads CASSQSISRRQGINEQYF. CDR3 in DNA: TGTGCCAGCAGTCAAAGTATCTCGCGGCGACAGGGGATCAACGAGCAGTACTTC.

The genes are TRBV30 and TRBJ1-6; D call uncertain. V was clipped by 3 bases and J by 13 bases, with 19 bases between them. The germline V gene has CDR1 GTSNPN and CDR2 SVGIG (reference sequence). This CDR3 has 14 residues. The chain's CDR3 is CAWRTRWAQNPLHF. As DNA, the CDR3 is TGTGCCTGGAGGACCCGATGGGCCCAGAATCCCCTCCACTTT.

CDR3 bases: TGCGCCAGCAGCGGGGTGTCTGGACACCCCGCGGAGCAGTACTTC. This codes for CASSGVSGHPAEQYF. The J gene is TRBJ2-7, the V gene TRBV5-1, with a tentative D call TRBD1 (5 bases). From germline, CDR1 is SGHRS and CDR2 YFSETQ. Trimming stripped 4 bases from V and 7 bases from J, with 21 bases between. The CDR3 contains 15 residues. The full variable domain, completed using reference TRBV5-1 and TRBJ2-7, is KAGVTQTPRYLIKTRGQQVTLSCSPISGHRSVSWYQQTPGQGLQFLFEYFSETQRNKGNFPGRFSGRQFSNSRSEMNVSTLELGDSALYLCASSGVSGHPAEQYFGPGTRLTVT.

The chain couples TRBV7-2 to TRBJ2-2, with a weak D call TRBD1 (5 bases). This CDR3 region has 17 residues. Germline V gene sequence: CDR1 SGHTA, CDR2 FQGNSA. Deletions cut 1 base from V and 1 base from J, with 13 bases between. Here the CDR3 reads CASSLVFGHLNTGELFF. The CDR3 coding sequence is TGTGCCAGCAGCTTAGTGTTCGGACACCTGAACACCGGGGAGCTGTTTTTT. Full variable domain (outside the CDR3, taken from reference TRBV7-2 and TRBJ2-2): GAGVSQSPSNKVTEKGKDVELRCDPISGHTALYWYRQSLGQGLEFLIYFQGNSAPDKSGLPSDRFSAERTGGSVSTLTIQRTQQEDSAVYLCASSLVFGHLNTGELFFGEGSRLTVL.

The chain has TRBV6-6 and TRBJ1-5; no clear D gene. CDR1 and CDR2 from the germline V gene are MNHNY and SVGAGI (reference sequence). Trimming took 2 bases from V and 3 from J, leaving 8 bases between them. There are 14 residues in the CDR3. CDR3 region: CASSYARDNQPQHF. The CDR3, as DNA: TGTGCCAGCAGTTACGCCCGGGACAATCAGCCCCAGCATTTT.

The chain employs TRBV7-9 and TRBJ1-5; 9 bases fit TRBD1. Germline CDR1 and CDR2: SEHNR and FQNEAQ (reference sequence). This CDR3 is built from 15 residues. After removal of 4 bases from V and 3 bases from J, the junction contained 4 bases not matched to a gene. The DNA for the CDR3 is TGTGCCAGCAGCTGGACAGGGGATGACAATCAGCCCCAGCATTTT. It is translated as CASSWTGDDNQPQHF.

For the CDR3, the DNA is TGTGCCAGCAGCTTAAGCACCAACTATGGCTACACCTTC. It is translated as CASSLSTNYGYTF. The rearrangement uses TRBV11-3 and TRBJ1-2, with D hard to call. Germline V gene lookup returns CDR1 SGHNT and CDR2 YENEEA. This CDR3 has 13 residues. Between the trimmed V and J ends, which lost 2 bases and 2 bases, there was a span of 6 bases.

The gene calls are TRBV19 and TRBJ2-2; the match to TRBD1 covers 8 bases. CDR1 and CDR2 (germline): LNHDA, SQIVND (reference sequence). This CDR3 contains 15 residues. The J segment lost 5 bases and the V segment lost 1 base, leaving 3 bases of the junction unmatched. The CDR3 coding sequence is TGTGCCAGTAGTATAGCGGACAGGGAGACCGGGGAGCTGTTTTTT. Translating it yields CASSIADRETGELFF.

The chain is built from TRBV5-1 and TRBJ1-1; D may be TRBD1 (6 bases). V was clipped by 4 bases and J by 1 base, with 8 bases between them. CDR3 length: 13 amino acids. Germline-derived CDR1 and CDR2 are SGHRS and YFSETQ. DNA for the CDR3: TGCGCCAGCAGCCAACAGGGGAACACTGAAGCTTTCTTT. Its protein is CASSQQGNTEAFF.

The rearrangement uses TRBV5-1 and TRBJ2-3; 11 positions match TRBD2. Germline CDR1 is SGHRS and CDR2 is YFSETQ. J was trimmed by 6 bases and V by 4 bases; bases with no gene match: 10. The CDR3 is 16 amino acids. This CDR3 is CASSTPSGGIGDTQYF. The CDR3 nucleotides read TGCGCCAGCAGCACCCCTAGCGGGGGGATCGGGGATACGCAGTATTTT.

The chain carries TRBV27 and TRBJ2-1; 10 bases are shared with TRBD2. Germline values: CDR1 MNHEY, CDR2 SMNVEV (reference sequence). The CDR3 runs to 15 residues. Unmatched junction bases numbered 5, after V lost 6 bases and J lost 3 bases. For the CDR3, the DNA is TGTGCCAGCAGGGGGGGGACTAGCGTCTACAATGAGCAGTTCTTC. The encoded protein is CASRGGTSVYNEQFF.

CDR3: CASSLDRTRVSEKLFF. CDR3 bases: TGTGCCAGCAGCTTAGATCGGACAAGAGTTAGTGAAAAACTGTTTTTT. The chain is built from TRBV7-8 and TRBJ1-4, with D possibly TRBD1 on 5 matching bases. The ends were cut back, 1 base at V and 7 bases at J, with 16 bases in the middle. Per germline, CDR1 SGHVS and CDR2 FQNEAQ. The CDR3 consists of 16 residues.

This sequence joins TRBV5-1 and TRBJ1-1; D is possibly TRBD1 (5 bases). This CDR3 is 13 amino acids long. V was trimmed by 4 bases and J by 0 bases, leaving 7 bases between them. Germline V gene data show CDR1 as SGHRS and CDR2 as YFSETQ. CDR3 residues: CASSAGMNTEAFF. The CDR3, as DNA: TGCGCCAGCAGCGCAGGGATGAACACTGAAGCTTTCTTT. Full variable domain (missing parts from reference TRBV5-1 and TRBJ1-1): KAGVTQTPRYLIKTRGQQVTLSCSPISGHRSVSWYQQTPGQGLQFLFEYFSETQRNKGNFPGRFSGRQFSNSRSEMNVSTLELGDSALYLCASSAGMNTEAFFGQGTRLTVV.

CDR3 in amino acids: CASSTNRGSYEQYF. CDR3 sequence (DNA): TGTGCCAGCAGCACGAACAGGGGCTCCTACGAGCAGTACTTC. The chain uses TRBV5-4 and TRBJ2-7, with 7 bases that match TRBD1. With 4 bases clipped from V and 0 bases from J, the junction kept 4 bases outside the gene matches. The CDR3 covers 14 residues. In germline, CDR1 is SGHNT, CDR2 YYREEE (reference sequence).